The 17 T cell receptor beta chains presented below share a single source sample, sequenced in a study of early T cells in non-severe SARS-CoV-2 infection. TCRdb re-analysed the 5' RACE reads in MiXCR, keeping a single row per CDR3 protein. The table includes around 65,000 distinct CDR3 sequences, about 12% detected once. The specimen comprised whole blood, sampled at baseline. All receptors come from an adult who was a healthcare worker with PCR-confirmed SARS-CoV-2 infection or an uninfected control (not recorded which).

The rearrangement links TRBV7-2 to TRBJ1-2; D remains unclear. CDR1 is SGHTA and CDR2 is FQGNSA in the germline V gene. This CDR3 is 15 amino acids long. The V gene lost 3 bases and the J gene lost 2 bases, with 13 bases spanning the gap. Here the CDR3 DNA reads TGTGCCAGCAGCTTCGGGCCCGAACAGAACTATGGCTACACCTTC. It translates to CASSFGPEQNYGYTF.

The chain is built from TRBV6-2 or TRBV6-3 and TRBJ2-7; TRBD2 might be the D (5 bases). The CDR3 extends over 15 amino acids. The germline V gene has CDR1 MNHEY and CDR2 SVGEGT. V dropped 7 bases and J dropped 1 base, with 17 bases sitting between them. The chain's CDR3 is CASTISGIGSYEQYF. CDR3 DNA sequence: TGTGCCAGCACCATCTCCGGGATAGGGTCCTACGAGCAGTACTTC.

This chain joins TRBV7-9 and TRBJ1-4, with a tentative D call TRBD1 (6 bases). V lost 5 bases, J lost 7 bases, and 17 bases lay in between. The CDR3 is 15 amino acids. Germline CDR1 and CDR2: SEHNR and FQNEAQ (reference sequence). CDR3 sequence (DNA): TGTGCCAGCAGCGTGAGGACAGAGAAGAGTGAAAAACTGTTTTTT. Protein: CASSVRTEKSEKLFF.

The sample holds a few counts of this clonotype. The V call is TRBV5-4, the J call TRBJ2-1, with no clear D. Per germline, CDR1 SGHNT and CDR2 YYREEE (reference sequence). The CDR3 covers 14 residues. With 3 bases removed from V and 1 base from J, the gap between germline ends came to 8 bases. The CDR3, as DNA: TGTGCCAGCAGCTCGAGTGGATCCTACAATGAGCAGTTCTTC. Translation: CASSSSGSYNEQFF. The full variable domain, in which reference TRBV5-4 and TRBJ2-1 provide the parts outside the CDR3, is ETGVTQSPTHLIKTRGQQVTLRCSSQSGHNTVSWYQQALGQGPQFIFQYYREEENGRGNFPPRFSGLQFPNYSSELNVNALELDDSALYLCASSSSGSYNEQFFGPGTRLTVL.

The table lists this clonotype with a few counts. This chain joins TRBV20-1 and TRBJ1-4; D perhaps matches TRBD1 (5 bases). Germline CDR1 is DFQATT and CDR2 is SNEGSKA (reference sequence). The ends were cut back, 7 bases at V and 2 bases at J, with 14 bases in the middle. CDR3 size: 14 residues. The CDR3 DNA is TGCAGTGGCACTCAGGGTAGCACTAATGAAAAACTGTTTTTT. Amino acid sequence: CSGTQGSTNEKLFF.

The chain couples TRBV6-2 or TRBV6-3 to TRBJ2-2; D is possibly TRBD1 (6 bases). V shed 2 bases and J shed 6 bases, with 7 bases lying between them. The CDR3 length is 13 residues. Germline-derived CDR1 and CDR2 are MNHEY and SVGEGT. The CDR3 loop reads CASSYRQAGELFF. The CDR3 region has the DNA TGTGCCAGCAGTTACCGACAGGCCGGGGAGCTGTTTTTT.

This clonotype was recorded at least ten times. This rearrangement joins TRBV5-1 to TRBJ1-2; D gene unclear. Trimming pared 0 bases from V and 4 bases from J, leaving 16 bases between. Germline V lookup: CDR1 SGHRS, CDR2 YFSETQ. CDR3 length: 16 amino acids. The CDR3 here is CASSLDGPPFLYGYTF. CDR3 nucleotides: TGCGCCAGCAGCTTGGATGGCCCCCCTTTCCTCTATGGCTACACCTTC.

A few counts support this clonotype. V is TRBV4-3 and J is TRBJ2-3, with 10 bases aligning to TRBD2. Trimming at V came to 4 bases and at J to 0 bases, leaving 16 bases not matched to a gene. The CDR3 runs to 20 residues. Per germline, CDR1 LGHNA and CDR2 YSLEER. The CDR3 sequence: CASSLEPGLASEWSTDTQYF. CDR3 DNA sequence: TGCGCCAGCAGCCTCGAACCGGGACTAGCGAGTGAGTGGAGCACAGATACGCAGTATTTT.

This clonotype has just a few counts. This chain connects TRBV20-1 to TRBJ2-7; TRBD2 matches at 10 bases. CDR1 and CDR2 (germline): DFQATT, SNEGSKA (reference sequence). J was trimmed by 0 bases and V by 4 bases; bases with no gene match: 6. CDR3 length equals 15 residues. Here the CDR3 reads CSANTGTSDSYEQYF. CDR3 bases: TGCAGTGCTAACACCGGGACTAGCGACTCCTACGAGCAGTACTTC.

V and J are TRBV4-3 and TRBJ2-5; 9 bases agree with TRBD1. V was pared by 1 base and J by 5 bases, with 14 bases of the junction left unmatched. The CDR3 spans 18 residues. Germline V lookup: CDR1 LGHNA, CDR2 YSLEER. In DNA, the CDR3 is TGCGCCAGCAGCCAAGGAACCGCCCCAGACAGGGGGACGGAGACCCAGTACTTC. Protein product: CASSQGTAPDRGTETQYF.

A few counts support this clonotype. In DNA, the CDR3 is TGTGCCAGCAGTCTATCGGGGGGGCCGAGCACAGATACGCAGTATTTT. Its protein is CASSLSGGPSTDTQYF. J is TRBJ2-3 and V is TRBV6-2 or TRBV6-3; 8 bases are shared with TRBD2. J gave up 0 bases and V 5 bases, and 7 bases lay outside the gene matches. CDR1 is MNHEY and CDR2 is SVGEGT in the germline V gene. This CDR3 has 16 amino acids.

This clonotype showed up just a few times. The rearrangement uses TRBV12-3 or TRBV12-4 and TRBJ1-5; a weak D match, TRBD1 (6 bases). The V gene lost 6 bases and the J gene lost 2 bases, with 14 bases spanning the gap. The CDR3 runs 15 residues. DNA of the CDR3: TGTGCCAGCAGCCCGGTCGGGGGCCGCAATCAGCCCCAGCATTTT. Amino acid sequence: CASSPVGGRNQPQHF.

This clonotype has a count of ten or more. This chain uses TRBV7-8 with TRBJ2-1; D possibly matches TRBD1 or TRBD2 (6 bases each). The CDR3 totals 14 residues. Germline CDR1 is SGHVS and CDR2 is FQNEAQ. Trimming removed 4 bases at V and 8 bases at J, with 15 bases between. As DNA, the CDR3 is TGTGCCAGCAGCTATGTGGGGGGCGGGCATGAGCAGTTCTTC. This gives the protein CASSYVGGGHEQFF.

The V call is TRBV2, the J call TRBJ2-7; 7 positions match TRBD2. Germline V gives CDR1 SNHLY, CDR2 FYNNEI. The CDR3 sequence is 16 residues long. V was pared by 1 base and J by 3 bases, with 9 bases of the junction left unmatched. CDR3 DNA sequence: TGTGCCAGCAGTGAAGACCCGGGACTACAACTCTACGAGCAGTACTTC. It specifies CASSEDPGLQLYEQYF.

This clonotype came up a few times. The chain joins TRBV6-5 to TRBJ1-2; 7 bases fit TRBD1. From germline, CDR1 is MNHEY and CDR2 SVGAGI. The CDR3 is made up of 14 amino acids. V gave up 2 bases and J gave up 3 bases; unmatched junction bases: 3. Here the CDR3 DNA reads TGTGCCAGCAGTTACGGGGGGACAGACTATGGCTACACCTTC. Amino acid sequence: CASSYGGTDYGYTF.

This clonotype has just a few counts. The rearrangement uses TRBV10-3 and TRBJ2-4; 11 bases line up with TRBD2. Trimming cost V 0 bases and J 0 bases; bases outside gene matches: 7. The CDR3 spans 19 residues. Germline lookup yields CDR1 ENHRY and CDR2 SYGVKD. This CDR3 reads CAISESGTSGGLAKNIQYF. CDR3 DNA sequence: TGTGCCATCAGTGAGTCAGGAACTAGCGGGGGATTAGCCAAAAACATTCAGTACTTC.

This clonotype was seen a handful of times. The V gene is TRBV11-2, the J gene TRBJ2-7; the D gene is possibly TRBD1 (6 bases). Between the trimmed V and J ends, which lost 4 bases and 4 bases, there was a span of 14 bases. The CDR3 length is 14 residues. Germline V gene lookup returns CDR1 SGHAT and CDR2 FQNNGV. CDR3 in amino acids: CASSSAQGRYEQYF. The CDR3, as DNA: TGTGCCAGCAGCTCCGCCCAGGGGAGATACGAGCAGTACTTC.